There are many counts of the clone carrying this T cell receptor (beta chain). One heparinised blood draw averaging roughly 100 mL was given by each donor. The authors obtained over 98% purity in all sorted populations. This record belongs to a study of beta chain features in type 1 diabetes. Study as a whole: Cell yields, gender and age were comparable in patients and healthy donors.

Between the trimmed V and J ends, which lost 2 bases and 0 bases, there was a span of 11 bases. The CDR3 has 15 amino acids. The germline V gene has CDR1 ENHRY and CDR2 SYGVKD. Since all of the isolated RNA was reverse transcribed, expressed TCRB transcripts were what got sequenced. Sequenced by immunoSEQ multiplex PCR; TCRdb stores in-frame clones only, minus some. This sample has about 290,000 clones; 7.5% to 9.5% occur once, and the top ten carry over 0.8%. J is TRBJ2-7 and V is TRBV10-3; tentatively, D is TRBD2 (5 bases). The source of this sequence is a woman aged 18-29 years in good health. The specimen sequenced was central memory CD4+ T cells from blood. CDR3 amino acids: CAISELKRSSYEQYF. For the CDR3, the DNA is TGTGCCATCAGTGAGCTCAAGCGGTCCTCCTACGAGCAGTACTTC.